The text below deals with one T cell receptor beta chain. Its specificity is unknown. This sample stems from a study of cytotoxic CD8 clonotypes in ibrutinib-treated CLL. Whole-study context: Within the patient group, some 11 were relapsed/refractory and around 15 treatment-naive, and 17 were IGHV unmutated.

Clones were read by immunoSEQ multiplex PCR, and TCRdb kept only the in-frame ones, dropping some. This table holds just over 45,000 clones, around 73% found once. Study-wide results and caveats: Sampling times differed between sustained-remission and progressing patients.

Looked up from germline, CDR1 is MNHNS and CDR2 is SASEGT. The V end was cut by 6 bases, the J end by 4 bases, with 16 bases between. The CDR3 runs 15 residues. The chain couples TRBV6-1 to TRBJ2-1; D is possibly TRBD1 or TRBD2 (7 bases each). This specimen consisted of PBMCs, obtained after 12 months of ibrutinib treatment. The receptor was isolated from a human donor with chronic lymphocytic leukemia. DNA for the CDR3: TGTGCCAGCAGCCCCCAGGGGGGGGAATACAATGAGCAGTTCTTC. It is translated as CASSPQGGEYNEQFF.